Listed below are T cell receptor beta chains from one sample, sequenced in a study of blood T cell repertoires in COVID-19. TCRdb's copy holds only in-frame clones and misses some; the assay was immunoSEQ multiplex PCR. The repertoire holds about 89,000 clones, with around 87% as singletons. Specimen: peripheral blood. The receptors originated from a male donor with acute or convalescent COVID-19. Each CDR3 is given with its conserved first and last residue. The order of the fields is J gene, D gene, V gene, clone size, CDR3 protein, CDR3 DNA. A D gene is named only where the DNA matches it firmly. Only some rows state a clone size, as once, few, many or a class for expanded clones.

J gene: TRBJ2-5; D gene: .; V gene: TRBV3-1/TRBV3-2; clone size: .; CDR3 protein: CASSHIETQYF; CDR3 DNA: TGTGCCAGCAGCCACATAGAGACCCAGTACTTC
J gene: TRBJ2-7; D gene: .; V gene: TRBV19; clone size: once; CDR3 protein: CASSRQVSSYEQYF; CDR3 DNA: TGTGCCAGTAGCCGACAGGTGAGCTCCTACGAGCAGTACTTC
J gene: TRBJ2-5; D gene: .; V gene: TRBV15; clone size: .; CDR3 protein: CATSRDRSQETQYF; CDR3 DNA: TGTGCCACCAGCAGAGATCGGTCTCAAGAGACCCAGTACTTC
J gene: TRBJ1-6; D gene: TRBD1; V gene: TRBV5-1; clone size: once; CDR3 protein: CASSPDGTGLNSPLHF; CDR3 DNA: TGCGCCAGCAGCCCGGACGGGACAGGGTTAAATTCACCCCTCCACTTT
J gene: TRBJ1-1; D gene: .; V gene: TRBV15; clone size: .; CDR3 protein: CATSRVRPNTEAFF; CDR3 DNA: TGTGCCACCAGCAGAGTCAGGCCGAACACTGAAGCTTTCTTT
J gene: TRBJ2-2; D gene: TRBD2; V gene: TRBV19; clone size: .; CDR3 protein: CASREAGVTGELFF; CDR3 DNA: TGTGCCAGTAGGGAAGCGGGGGTCACCGGGGAGCTGTTTTTT
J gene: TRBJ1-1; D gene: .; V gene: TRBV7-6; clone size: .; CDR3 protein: CASSRVDGRNNTEAFF; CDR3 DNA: TGTGCCAGCAGCCGCGTGGACGGGAGAAATAACACTGAAGCTTTCTTT
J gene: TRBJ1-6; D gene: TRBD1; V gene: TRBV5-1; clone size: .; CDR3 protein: CASSSGQGFSPLHF; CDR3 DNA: TGCGCCAGCAGTTCTGGACAGGGATTTTCACCCCTCCACTTT
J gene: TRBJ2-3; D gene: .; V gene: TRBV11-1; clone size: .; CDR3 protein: CASSQLTSGHAAQYF; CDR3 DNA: TGTGCCAGCAGCCAACTAACCTCGGGACACGCGGCGCAGTATTTT
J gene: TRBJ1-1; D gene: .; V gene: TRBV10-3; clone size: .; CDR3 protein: CAIRGHLNTEAFF; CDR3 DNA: TGTGCCATCAGGGGACACTTGAACACTGAAGCTTTCTTT
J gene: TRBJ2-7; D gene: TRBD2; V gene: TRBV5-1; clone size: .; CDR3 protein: CASSYGTSGGRLRVEQYF; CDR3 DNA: TGCGCCAGCAGTTATGGGACTAGCGGGGGGAGATTACGAGTCGAGCAGTACTTC
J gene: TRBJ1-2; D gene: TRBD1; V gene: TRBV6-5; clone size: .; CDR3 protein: CASTGQGEANYGYTF; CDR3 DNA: TGTGCCAGCACGGGACAGGGGGAAGCTAACTATGGCTACACCTTC
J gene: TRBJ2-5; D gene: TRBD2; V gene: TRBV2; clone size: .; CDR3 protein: CASKELAGGPETQYF; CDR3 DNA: TGTGCCAGCAAAGAATTAGCGGGGGGGCCAGAGACCCAGTACTTC
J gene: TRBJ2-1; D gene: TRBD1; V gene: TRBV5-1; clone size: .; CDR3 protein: CASSVRGTGNNEQFF; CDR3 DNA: TGCGCCAGCAGCGTTCGTGGGACAGGGAACAATGAGCAGTTCTTC
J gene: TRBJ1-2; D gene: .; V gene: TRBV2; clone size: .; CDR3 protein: CASSVQIYGYTF; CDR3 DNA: TGTGCCAGCAGTGTACAGATCTATGGCTACACCTTC
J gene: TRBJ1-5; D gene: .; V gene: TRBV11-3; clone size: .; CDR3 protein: CASSYGCFAGGSNQPQHF; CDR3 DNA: TGTGCCAGCAGCTACGGGTGTTTTGCGGGGGGTAGCAATCAGCCCCAGCATTTT
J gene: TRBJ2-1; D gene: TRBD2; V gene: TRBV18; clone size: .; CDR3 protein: CASSPRGLAGGTMSEQFF; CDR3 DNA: TGTGCCAGCTCACCACGGGGACTAGCGGGGGGCACTATGAGTGAGCAGTTCTTC
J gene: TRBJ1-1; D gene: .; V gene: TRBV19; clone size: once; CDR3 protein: CASSISLNTEAFF; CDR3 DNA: TGTGCCAGTAGTATATCGTTGAACACTGAAGCTTTCTTT
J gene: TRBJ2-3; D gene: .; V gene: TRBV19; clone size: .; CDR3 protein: CATEGSRSDTQYF; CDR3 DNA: TGTGCCACCGAGGGCTCCAGATCAGATACGCAGTATTTT
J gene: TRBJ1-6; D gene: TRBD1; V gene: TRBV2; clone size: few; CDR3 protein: CASSGTGRDNSPLHF; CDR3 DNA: TGTGCCAGCAGCGGGACAGGGCGGGATAATTCACCCCTCCACTTT
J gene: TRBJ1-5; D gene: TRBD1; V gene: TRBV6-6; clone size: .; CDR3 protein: CASSFTGGGNQPQHF; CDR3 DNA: TGTGCCAGCAGCTTCACAGGGGGAGGCAATCAGCCCCAGCATTTT
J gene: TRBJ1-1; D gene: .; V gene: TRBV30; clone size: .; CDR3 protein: CAWSPHQGRTEAFF; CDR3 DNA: TGTGCCTGGAGTCCCCACCAGGGTCGCACCGAAGCTTTCTTT
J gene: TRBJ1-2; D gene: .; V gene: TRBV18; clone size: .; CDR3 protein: CASSPLAAAHNYGYTF; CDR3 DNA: TGTGCCAGCTCACCATTGGCGGCAGCCCATAACTATGGCTACACCTTC
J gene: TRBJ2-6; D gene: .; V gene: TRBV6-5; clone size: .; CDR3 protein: CASRNPSGANVLTF; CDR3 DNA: TGTGCCAGCAGAAATCCCTCGGGGGCCAACGTCCTGACTTTC
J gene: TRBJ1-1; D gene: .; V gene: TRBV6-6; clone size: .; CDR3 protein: CASSRQVQNTEAFF; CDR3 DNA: TGTGCCAGCAGCCGACAGGTTCAGAACACTGAAGCTTTCTTT